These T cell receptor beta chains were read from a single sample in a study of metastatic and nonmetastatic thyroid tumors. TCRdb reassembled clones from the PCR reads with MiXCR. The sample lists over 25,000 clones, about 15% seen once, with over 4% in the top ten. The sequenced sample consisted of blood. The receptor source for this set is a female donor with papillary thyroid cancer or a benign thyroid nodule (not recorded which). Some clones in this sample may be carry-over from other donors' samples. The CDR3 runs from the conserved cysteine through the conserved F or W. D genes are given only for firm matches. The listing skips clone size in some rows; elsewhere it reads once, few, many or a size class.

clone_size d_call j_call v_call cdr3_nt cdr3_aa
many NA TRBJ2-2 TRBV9 TGTGCCAGCGGTGGGACCGGGGAGCTGTTTTTT CASGGTGELFF
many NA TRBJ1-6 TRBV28 TGTGCCAGCGGGGGGATGACAGGCTATAATTCACCCCTCCACTTT CASGGMTGYNSPLHF
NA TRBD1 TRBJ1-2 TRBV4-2 TGTGCCAGCAGCCAAGATTCGGGGGACAGGTTCAACTTGTTC CASSQDSGDRFNLF
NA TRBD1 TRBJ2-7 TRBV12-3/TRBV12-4 TGTGCCAGCACCCCTTCATCGGGACAGGGGTGCGAGCAGTACTTC CASTPSSGQGCEQYF
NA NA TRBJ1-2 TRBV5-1 TGCGCCAGCAGCTTGGCCATATCAACAGTGGGCCCTAACTATGGCTACACCTTC CASSLAISTVGPNYGYTF
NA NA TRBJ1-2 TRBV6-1 TGTGCCAGCAGTGAAGGCCCGTTTTATGTTTACACCTTC CASSEGPFYVYTF
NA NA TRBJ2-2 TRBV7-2 TGTGCCAGCAGCTTAGGCGCCGGACAGACACGGCGGGCCACCGGGGAGCTGTTTTTT CASSLGAGQTRRATGELFF
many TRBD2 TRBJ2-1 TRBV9 TGTGCCAGCAGCGTAATGGAGACTAGCGGCCAGAGCTCCTACAATGAGCAGTTCTTC CASSVMETSGQSSYNEQFF
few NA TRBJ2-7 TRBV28 TGTGCCAGCAGCCACTCATGTGGGGAAGGAGTGGGCGAGCAGTACTTC CASSHSCGEGVGEQYF
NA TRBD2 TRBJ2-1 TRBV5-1 TGCGCCAGCAGGACTAGCGGGGACTCGGGGGATGAGCAGTTCTTC CASRTSGDSGDEQFF
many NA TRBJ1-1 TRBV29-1 TGCAGCGTTGGACGGGGGAACACTGAAGCTTTCTTT CSVGRGNTEAFF
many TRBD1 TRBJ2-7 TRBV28 TGTGCCAGCAGTCCGGACAGGGGGCGCACGCAGTACTTC CASSPDRGRTQYF
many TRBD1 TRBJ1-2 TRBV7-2 TGTGCCAGCAGCTCATCCGGGACAGGGTGGGTTTTTCACTATGGCTACACCTTC CASSSSGTGWVFHYGYTF
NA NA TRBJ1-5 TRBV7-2 TGTGCCAGCAGCTTAGTGGATCAGTTTTATCAGCCCCAGCATTTT CASSLVDQFYQPQHF
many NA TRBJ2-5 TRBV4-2 TGTGCCAGCAGCCGCCGCGCGGGGGCCGTCCCACTGGGGCAAGAGACCCAGTACTTC CASSRRAGAVPLGQETQYF
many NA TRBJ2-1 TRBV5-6 TGTGCCAGCACTATTGGCCTTAATGAGCAGTTCTTC CASTIGLNEQFF
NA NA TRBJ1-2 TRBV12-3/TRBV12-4 TGTGCCAGCAGTTTAGCAGTTGTCTACTATGGCTACACCTTC CASSLAVVYYGYTF
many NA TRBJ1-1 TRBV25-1 TGTGCCAGCAGTGTGACGGATCGAGGGACTGAAGCTTTCTTT CASSVTDRGTEAFF
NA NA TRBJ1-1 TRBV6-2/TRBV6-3 TGTGCCGGCAGTACCCGAGAAGAAAGGAAAGCTTTCTTT CAGSTREERKAFF
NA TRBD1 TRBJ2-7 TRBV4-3 TGCGCCAGCAGCCAGGGAGCCAGAGGACAGGGTACCTACGAGCAGTACTTC CASSQGARGQGTYEQYF
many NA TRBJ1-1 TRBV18 TGTGCCAGCTCACCGAAGAGCGAAGCTTTCTTT CASSPKSEAFF
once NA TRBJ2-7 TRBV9 TGTGCCAGCAGCGTAGCTGGTACAGGGTTTGACGAGCAGTACTTC CASSVAGTGFDEQYF
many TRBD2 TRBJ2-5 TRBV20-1 TGCAGTGCTGTTACTAGCGGGAGACCAGAGACCCAGTACTTC CSAVTSGRPETQYF
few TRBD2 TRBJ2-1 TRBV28 TGTGCCAGCAGTTTATTCTCCTCTGGACTAGCGGGAACAGAGCAGTTCTTC CASSLFSSGLAGTEQFF
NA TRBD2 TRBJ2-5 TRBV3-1 TGTGCCAGCAGCCTTGGGGGACTAGCGGGAGTGGTGGGGACCCAGTACTTC CASSLGGLAGVVGTQYF
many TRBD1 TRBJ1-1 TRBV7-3 TGTGCCAGCAGCCCGACAGGGGGAGGTGTCACTGAAGCTTTCTTT CASSPTGGGVTEAFF
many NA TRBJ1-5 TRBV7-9 TGTGCCAGCAGCTTAGGAATTAGCAATCAGCCCCAGCATTTT CASSLGISNQPQHF
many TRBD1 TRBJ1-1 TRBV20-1 TGCAGTGCTAGAAAGACAGGGACAAACACTGAAGCTTTCTTT CSARKTGTNTEAFF
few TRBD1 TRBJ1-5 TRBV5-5 TGTGCCAGCAGTTTAGGACAGGGGCGGCAGCCCCAGCATTTT CASSLGQGRQPQHF